Listed here are 6 T cell receptor beta chains from one sample, sequenced in a study of T cells in Graves' hyperthyroidism and ophthalmopathy. The TCR beta CDR3 regions underwent amplification using RNA transcripts as the source. The HTBI set primed first-round TCR CDR3 RT-PCR. TCRdb itself ran the multiplex PCR reads through MiXCR, one entry per CDR3 protein. Of roughly 700,000 distinct CDR3 sequences in the sample, about 14% were seen once. Material: blood. Every receptor here comes from a young woman with Graves' hyperthyroidism.

Many counts were recorded for this clonotype. The chain couples TRBV20-1 to TRBJ2-5, with D tentatively TRBD2 (6 bases). The CDR3 loop spans 15 amino acids. Trimming took 3 bases from V and 5 from J, leaving 19 bases between them. Per germline, CDR1 DFQATT and CDR2 SNEGSKA (reference sequence). The CDR3 DNA reads TGCAGTGCTAGGTCGATCCACGGGAGTTGGGAGACCCAGTACTTC. It yields the protein CSARSIHGSWETQYF.

The chain uses TRBV29-1 and TRBJ1-1, with D possibly being TRBD1 (5 bases). The V end lost 7 bases, the J end lost 1 base, and 10 bases lay between the germline ends. This CDR3 spans 12 amino acids. Germline V CDR1 and CDR2: SQVTM, ANQGSEA. The CDR3 sequence is CSGGGTNTEAFF. CDR3 nucleotides: TGCAGCGGGGGGGGAACGAACACTGAAGCTTTCTTT.

This clonotype was seen ten or more times. V usage is TRBV11-2 and J usage is TRBJ2-3; D uncertain. Germline values: CDR1 SGHAT, CDR2 FQNNGV. The V end was cut by 7 bases, the J end by 6 bases, with 11 bases between. This CDR3 contains 12 residues. For the CDR3, the DNA is TGTGCCAGCACCCTAGGGATGGATACGCAGTATTTT. This sequence encodes CASTLGMDTQYF.

This clonotype was seen repeatedly, ten times or more. V usage is TRBV11-3 and J usage is TRBJ2-7; unclear D gene. Germline loops: CDR1 SGHNT, CDR2 YENEEA. This CDR3 region has 13 residues. V lost 3 bases to trimming and J lost 7 bases, with 13 bases between them. The CDR3, as DNA: TGTGCCAGCAGCTTCGGCAGCCCCCGGGAGCAGTACTTC. This encodes CASSFGSPREQYF.

V is TRBV29-1 and J is TRBJ2-2; D is uncertain. Germline V gene lookup returns CDR1 SQVTM and CDR2 ANQGSEA. Between the trimmed V and J ends, which lost 4 bases and 0 bases, there was a span of 6 bases. The length of the CDR3 is 13 residues. The CDR3 DNA reads as TGCAGCGTTGCCGACCCGAACACCGGGGAGCTGTTTTTT. This codes for CSVADPNTGELFF.

The sample holds many counts of this clonotype. The V gene is TRBV10-3, the J gene TRBJ1-4, with D uncertain. The germline CDR1 and CDR2 sequences are ENHRY and SYGVKD. CDR3 length equals 14 residues. V lost 2 bases and J 0 bases, leaving 4 bases between the germline ends. CDR3 amino acids: CAISETATNEKLFF. As DNA, the CDR3 is TGTGCCATCAGTGAGACAGCAACTAATGAAAAACTGTTTTTT.